This TCR beta chain was profiled in a study of T cell clonality in common variable immunodeficiency (dated by TCRdb to the mid-2010s). This clone was counted ten times or more. What antigen it recognizes has not been identified. The read terminates 3 residues ahead of where the CDR3 ends, so the germline J gene completes it. Predominantly Caucasian heritage was noted among both the CVID patients and the healthy controls. Heparinized peripheral whole blood samples of about 4.5 to 9 ml were obtained from each donor. Genomic DNA from adults with common variable immune deficiency (CVID) and from healthy adult controls was used to sequence TCRbeta CDR3 repertoires. The control group was made up of 22 healthy adult volunteers (10 male and about twelve female) whose ages ranged from roughly 23 to 66 years, with a mean age of 34. Diluted blood was subjected to density centrifugation over Hypaque 1077 or Ficoll-Paque for isolation of peripheral blood mononuclear cells. Genomic DNA was obtained from unsorted mononuclear cells through either Qiagen column purification or a centrifugation-based method.

The trim is 5 bases for V and 3 bases for J, with a gap of 17 bases between the germline ends. CDR1 MNHEY and CDR2 SVGEGT are derived from the germline V gene. The CDR3 covers 15 residues, taking in both the cysteine and the phenylalanine. The CDR3 was read in part: 36 bases, with the frame set at base 1. Equivalent amounts of genomic DNA from CVID and control samples were used as sequencing input. For every sample, a 60 bp segment covering the rearranged TCRbeta CDR3 region was amplified and then sequenced. The immunoSEQ assay, a bias-corrected multiplex PCR combined with high-throughput sequencing, was used to amplify TCRbeta. The authors processed their data as follows. Every unique nucleotide sequence counted as a clone and was annotated with V, D and J genes, copy number and frequency. Sequences were labeled productive if in frame, and non-productive if out of frame or containing stop codons. As previously described, Shannon's entropy was used to calculate clonality. Mean CDR3 Kyte-Doolittle hydropathy was derived from the predicted amino acid sequences of productive clones. Using the R hclust function, scaled V gene usage was clustered hierarchically with Manhattan distance and complete linkage. Sharing of clones by CDR3 amino acid sequence was evaluated by resampling 12 repertoires per group over 100 rounds. The repertoires were screened for 60 to 85 published EBV-specific TCRbeta sequences and 200 to 250 published CMV-specific TCRbeta sequences. A couple of CVID samples that yielded fewer than 10,000 sequences were excluded from the analysis, so 42 CVID repertoires were retained. Drawn from immuneACCESS, this table holds only the in-frame rearrangements with V and J called that TCRdb kept. Clones are partly lost; checked studies trace under half to an unresolved V gene and leave the rest unexplained. That table supplies the V and J calls and clone size; D and trimming were determined from the DNA. The table notes 42,000 or so clones here, none of them singletons. Of the sample, around 2.1% is held by the ten largest clones.

The full study reports these points: Correlations between repertoire features and clinical complications were limited by patient heterogeneity within the CVID cohort. Even though DNA input was equal, the average per sample came to about 74,000 unique sequences for controls compared with approximately 29,000 for CVID samples. The authors noted that sequencing repertoires of T cell subpopulations would be needed to clarify what caused the increased clonality in CVID. Fewer TCRbeta clones were shared among CVID subjects than among healthy controls (p < 0.0001). Increased TCRbeta clonality was found in CVID subjects compared with healthy controls (t-test p = 0.018), with the increase being most characteristic of about a third of subjects. Fewer deletions and N-nucleotide insertions were reportedly observed in CVID TCRbeta sequences, and highly modified clones with 13 or more V deletions were reportedly absent from CVID TCRbeta sequences.

Sequencing input: peripheral blood mononuclear cells. The chain is encoded by TRBV6-2 or TRBV6-3 joined to TRBJ2-7, and perhaps TRBD1 as D gene, on 5 matching bases. The origin of this receptor is a person between 18 and 75 years old in good health. CDR3 sequence: CASSRPDKGNYEQYF. CDR3 bases read: TGTGCCAGCAGTCGACCGGACAAGGGAAACTACGAG.